This TCR beta chain was sequenced for a study of memory CD4+ T cells and cytomegalovirus serostatus. Whole-study findings and limits: CD4+ memory repertoires contained 67 of 164 reported CMV TCRbeta sequences.

Single viable CD3+CD4+CD8-CD45RO+ cells were sorted as the memory CD4+ T cells. As concerns this clone: Its antigen is currently unknown.

Per the original methods: Out-of-frame sequences were removed, leaving roughly 2.1 million distinct TCRbeta sequences. Profiled with immunoSEQ multiplex PCR; TCRdb holds only in-frame clones, not every one. That table furnishes V, J and clone size, whereas the DNA furnished D and trimming. Altogether around 60,000 clones are present, 75% to 80% being singletons, with the ten largest covering 0.75% to 0.9%. The TCR was taken from an adult in good health and CMV-seronegative. Sequencing was performed on memory CD4+ T cells from blood.

The CDR3 DNA follows: TGTGCCATCCGGAGTGTTCAGGGTGAAAAACTGTTTTTT. This codes for CAIRSVQGEKLFF. The chain recombines TRBV10-3 with TRBJ1-4; weak D call: TRBD1 (5 bases). Germline V gene sequence: CDR1 ENHRY, CDR2 SYGVKD. V lost 8 bases and J lost 7, with 14 bases in between. The CDR3 runs 13 residues.